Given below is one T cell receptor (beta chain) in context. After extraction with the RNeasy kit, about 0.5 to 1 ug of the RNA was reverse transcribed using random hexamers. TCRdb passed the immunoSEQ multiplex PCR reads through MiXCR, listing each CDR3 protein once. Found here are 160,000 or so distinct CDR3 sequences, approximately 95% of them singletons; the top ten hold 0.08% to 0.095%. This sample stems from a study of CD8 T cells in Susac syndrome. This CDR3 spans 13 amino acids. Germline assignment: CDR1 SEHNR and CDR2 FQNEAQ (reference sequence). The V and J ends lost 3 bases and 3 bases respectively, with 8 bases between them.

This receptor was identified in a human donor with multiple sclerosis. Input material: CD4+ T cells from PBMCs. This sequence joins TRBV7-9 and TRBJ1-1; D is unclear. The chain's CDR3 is CASSLKLDTEAFF. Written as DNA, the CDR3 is TGTGCCAGCAGCTTGAAACTCGACACTGAAGCTTTCTTT.